The 5 T cell receptor beta chains below all came from one sample that was sequenced in a study of cytomegalovirus exposure and HLA in healthy donors. The PCR ran on 60 Vbeta and 13 Jbeta primers. The method was immunoSEQ multiplex PCR; TCRdb's version includes in-frame clones alone and lacks a portion of them. Of some 170,000 clones detected, 80% to 90% appear once; the ten largest clones hold 9.5% to 12%. The sequencing sample was made of PBMCs. Source of these receptors: a man in his fifties in good health and CMV-seropositive.

The chain joins TRBV18 to TRBJ2-5, with D perhaps TRBD2 (5 bases). Trimming removed 4 bases at V and 0 bases at J, with 6 bases between. From germline, CDR1 is KGHSH and CDR2 LQKENI. The CDR3 contains 13 residues. CDR3 nucleotides: TGTGCCAGCTCACGAGGGTACCAAGAGACCCAGTACTTC. It is translated as CASSRGYQETQYF.

The gene calls are TRBV10-1 and TRBJ1-2; 7 nucleotides align to TRBD1. Unmatched junction bases numbered 4, after V lost 0 bases and J lost 3 bases. The V gene's germline CDR1 is WNHNN and CDR2 SYGVQD (reference sequence). This CDR3 has 15 amino acids. The CDR3 region has the DNA TGCGCCAGCAGTGAGTCCAGGACAGGCGACTATGGCTACACCTTC. It encodes CASSESRTGDYGYTF.

V and J are TRBV19 and TRBJ1-3; tentatively, D is TRBD1 (5 bases). The CDR3 length is 15 residues. Germline V gene data show CDR1 as LNHDA and CDR2 as SQIVND (reference sequence). V was clipped by 6 bases and J by 6 bases, with 18 bases between them. The CDR3 loop reads CASRSYGGTINTIYF. CDR3 in DNA: TGTGCCAGTAGATCCTACGGGGGAACGATAAACACCATATATTTT. Based on the CDR3 plus reference TRBV19 and TRBJ1-3, the full variable domain is DGGITQSPKYLFRKEGQNVTLSCEQNLNHDAMYWYRQDPGQGLRLIYYSQIVNDFQKGDIAEGYSVSREKKESFPLTVTSAQKNPTAFYLCASRSYGGTINTIYFGEGSWLTVV.

The chain recombines TRBV6-1 with TRBJ2-3, with 8 bases that match TRBD2. V lost 7 bases to trimming and J lost 4 bases; unmatched junction nucleotides: 7. The germline V gene encodes CDR1 MNHNS and CDR2 SASEGT. CDR3 length: 14 amino acids. CDR3 nucleotides: TGTGCCAGCATCCCCGGGGGGGCATCAGATACGCAGTATTTT. Translating it yields CASIPGGASDTQYF.

The chain joins TRBV7-3 to TRBJ1-1; D not certain. The CDR3 length is 13 residues. Germline CDR1 SGHTA, CDR2 FQGTGA. V gave up 3 bases and J gave up 1 base, with 6 bases separating them. Here the CDR3 DNA reads TGTGCCAGCAGCTTTAACAGGAACACTGAAGCTTTCTTT. Amino acids: CASSFNRNTEAFF. Full variable domain (missing parts from reference TRBV7-3 and TRBJ1-1): GAGVSQTPSNKVTEKGKYVELRCDPISGHTALYWYRQSLGQGPEFLIYFQGTGAADDSGLPNDRFFAVRPEGSVSTLKIQRTERGDSAVYLCASSFNRNTEAFFGQGTRLTVV.